The clone carrying this T cell receptor (beta chain) appeared a single time. Deletions cut 5 bases from V and 3 bases from J, with 14 bases between. The CDR3 is 15 amino acids. The germline V gene has CDR1 SGHVS and CDR2 FQNEAQ. Clinical histories supplied by participants themselves formed the basis of cohort assignment. These data belong to a study of blood T cell repertoires in COVID-19. As for the study in general: PBMCs, B-cell-depleted T cells, or T cells were the source of the cDNA or gDNA that made up the material.

Assay used: immunoSEQ multiplex PCR; TCRdb lists only in-frame clones, some missing. The table lists 450,000 to 500,000 clones, about nine tenths of them singletons, with more than 7.5% in the top ten. The chain joins TRBV7-8 to TRBJ1-5; D not resolved. The clonotype originates from a woman aged 55-70 years who had recovered from COVID-19. The sequenced material came from PBMCs or T cells enriched from blood (not recorded which). DNA for the CDR3: TGTGCCAGCAGCCAGTCGGTCCAGGTCAATCAGCCCCAGCATTTT. Translation: CASSQSVQVNQPQHF.